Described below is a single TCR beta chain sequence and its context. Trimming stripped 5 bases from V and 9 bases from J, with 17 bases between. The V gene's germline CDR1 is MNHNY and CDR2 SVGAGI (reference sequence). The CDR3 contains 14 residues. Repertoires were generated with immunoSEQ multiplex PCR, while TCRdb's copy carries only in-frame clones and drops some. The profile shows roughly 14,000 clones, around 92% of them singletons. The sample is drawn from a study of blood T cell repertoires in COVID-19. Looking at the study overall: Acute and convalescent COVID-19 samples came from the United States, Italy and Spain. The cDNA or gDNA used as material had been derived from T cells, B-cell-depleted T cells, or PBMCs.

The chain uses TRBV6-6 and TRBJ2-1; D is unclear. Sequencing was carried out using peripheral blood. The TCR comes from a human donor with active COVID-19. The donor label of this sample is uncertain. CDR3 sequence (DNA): TGTGCCAGCAGTCCCGATGCATTAGCCGGTGAGCAGTTCTTC. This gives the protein CASSPDALAGEQFF.